These T cell receptor beta chains were read from a single sample in a study of T cell clones after liver transplantation. This table comes from immunoSEQ multiplex PCR, and its TCRdb copy is limited to in-frame clones, with some not included. The table has around 30,000 clones, around 94% seen once. The sequencing here drew on CD8+ T cells from blood, taken 12 months after liver transplant. The receptors derive from a human patient who received a liver transplant. Some T cells may trace back to the graft donor. Each CDR3 is given with its conserved first and last residue. Each record gives: V gene, J gene, D gene, clone size, CDR3 protein, CDR3 DNA. The D gene is left open where the match is weak. Clone size is not always given. Where it is, it says once, few, many or a class for expanded clones.

v_call: TRBV27; j_call: TRBJ2-1; d_call: .; clone_size: .; cdr3_aa: CASSYGEISFNEQFF; cdr3_nt: TGTGCCAGCAGTTACGGGGAAATCTCATTCAATGAGCAGTTCTTC
v_call: TRBV11-3; j_call: TRBJ1-4; d_call: .; clone_size: once; cdr3_aa: CASSFSRTEPNEKLFF; cdr3_nt: TGTGCCAGCAGCTTTTCGAGGACCGAACCTAATGAAAAACTGTTTTTT
v_call: TRBV10-2; j_call: TRBJ2-7; d_call: TRBD1; clone_size: .; cdr3_aa: CASSPGTAYEQYF; cdr3_nt: TGCGCCAGCAGCCCCGGGACAGCCTACGAGCAGTACTTC
v_call: TRBV19; j_call: TRBJ1-1; d_call: .; clone_size: .; cdr3_aa: CASTRDPGTGMYTEAFF; cdr3_nt: TGTGCCAGTACTCGGGATCCCGGGACGGGTATGTACACTGAAGCTTTCTTT
v_call: TRBV11-2; j_call: TRBJ1-2; d_call: .; clone_size: once; cdr3_aa: CASSRKTYGYTF; cdr3_nt: TGTGCCAGCAGCAGAAAGACCTATGGCTACACCTTC
v_call: TRBV5-1; j_call: TRBJ2-7; d_call: .; clone_size: .; cdr3_aa: CASSLGAGEQYF; cdr3_nt: TGCGCCAGCAGCTTGGGTGCGGGCGAGCAGTACTTC
v_call: TRBV19; j_call: TRBJ2-3; d_call: TRBD2; clone_size: .; cdr3_aa: CGASGFSTDTQYF; cdr3_nt: TGTGGCGCTAGCGGGTTCAGCACAGATACGCAGTATTTT
v_call: TRBV7-8; j_call: TRBJ2-3; d_call: TRBD2; clone_size: medium-sized; cdr3_aa: CASSTTTSGDTQYF; cdr3_nt: TGTGCCAGCAGCACCACGACTAGCGGTGATACGCAGTATTTT
v_call: TRBV11-3; j_call: TRBJ2-7; d_call: .; clone_size: .; cdr3_aa: CASSFGTYSYEQYF; cdr3_nt: TGTGCCAGCAGCTTTGGGACATACTCCTACGAGCAGTACTTC
v_call: TRBV4-1; j_call: TRBJ2-1; d_call: .; clone_size: .; cdr3_aa: CASSQGGGIYYNEQFF; cdr3_nt: TGCGCCAGCAGCCAGGGTGGCGGGATTTACTACAATGAGCAGTTCTTC
v_call: TRBV9; j_call: TRBJ1-2; d_call: .; clone_size: .; cdr3_aa: CASRNTGDGGYTF; cdr3_nt: TGTGCCAGCAGGAATACGGGGGATGGCGGCTACACCTTC
v_call: TRBV9; j_call: TRBJ2-7; d_call: .; clone_size: once; cdr3_aa: CASSVAGGSSYEQYF; cdr3_nt: TGTGCCAGCAGCGTAGCTGGGGGAAGCTCCTACGAGCAGTACTTC
v_call: TRBV13; j_call: TRBJ2-2; d_call: .; clone_size: .; cdr3_aa: CASSPGRNTGELFF; cdr3_nt: TGTGCCAGCAGCCCCGGACGGAACACCGGGGAGCTGTTTTTT
v_call: TRBV29-1; j_call: TRBJ2-1; d_call: .; clone_size: .; cdr3_aa: CSVPDGISYNEQFF; cdr3_nt: TGCAGCGTTCCGGACGGAATCTCCTACAATGAGCAGTTCTTC
v_call: TRBV6-1; j_call: TRBJ1-5; d_call: .; clone_size: .; cdr3_aa: CASSEDWIGVEGFSPQHF; cdr3_nt: TGTGCCAGCAGTGAGGATTGGATCGGGGTCGAGGGTTTTTCGCCCCAGCATTTT
v_call: TRBV6-6; j_call: TRBJ2-7; d_call: .; clone_size: .; cdr3_aa: CASSYVGSSYEQYF; cdr3_nt: TGTGCCAGCAGTTACGTGGGGAGTTCCTACGAGCAGTACTTC
v_call: TRBV11-1; j_call: TRBJ1-1; d_call: TRBD1; clone_size: .; cdr3_aa: CASSLARGASYTEAFF; cdr3_nt: TGTGCCAGCAGCTTGGCCAGGGGGGCCTCCTACACTGAAGCTTTCTTT
v_call: TRBV5-6; j_call: TRBJ2-1; d_call: TRBD1; clone_size: few; cdr3_aa: CASAWDRAYNEQFF; cdr3_nt: TGTGCCAGTGCCTGGGACAGGGCATACAATGAGCAGTTCTTC
v_call: TRBV27; j_call: TRBJ2-3; d_call: TRBD2; clone_size: .; cdr3_aa: CASSPSSGRGTDTQYF; cdr3_nt: TGTGCCAGCAGTCCATCTAGCGGGAGAGGAACAGATACGCAGTATTTT
v_call: TRBV7-9; j_call: TRBJ2-1; d_call: TRBD1; clone_size: .; cdr3_aa: CASSFTDREENEQFF; cdr3_nt: TGTGCCAGCAGCTTCACGGACAGGGAAGAAAATGAGCAGTTCTTC
v_call: TRBV6-6; j_call: TRBJ2-2; d_call: .; clone_size: .; cdr3_aa: CASSLDRNTGELFF; cdr3_nt: TGTGCCAGCAGTTTGGACAGAAACACCGGGGAGCTGTTTTTT
v_call: TRBV6-1; j_call: TRBJ2-7; d_call: .; clone_size: .; cdr3_aa: CASSGRGGGEQYF; cdr3_nt: TGTGCCAGCAGTGGACGAGGGGGTGGGGAGCAGTACTTC
v_call: TRBV4-1; j_call: TRBJ1-1; d_call: .; clone_size: .; cdr3_aa: CASSQATEAFF; cdr3_nt: TGCGCCAGCAGCCAAGCGACTGAAGCTTTCTTT
v_call: TRBV19; j_call: TRBJ2-7; d_call: .; clone_size: .; cdr3_aa: CASSIAGTNYEQYF; cdr3_nt: TGTGCCAGTAGTATAGCGGGAACCAACTACGAGCAGTACTTC
v_call: TRBV7-6; j_call: TRBJ2-7; d_call: TRBD1; clone_size: .; cdr3_aa: CASSLRGGHEQYF; cdr3_nt: TGTGCCAGCAGCCTAAGAGGGGGCCACGAGCAGTACTTC
v_call: TRBV5-4; j_call: TRBJ1-1; d_call: .; clone_size: once; cdr3_aa: CASSTGTAEAFF; cdr3_nt: TGTGCCAGCAGCACGGGGACTGCTGAAGCTTTCTTT
v_call: TRBV29-1; j_call: TRBJ2-1; d_call: TRBD2; clone_size: .; cdr3_aa: CSVEGVSGISYNEQFF; cdr3_nt: TGCAGCGTTGAAGGGGTCAGCGGGATCTCCTACAATGAGCAGTTCTTC
v_call: TRBV9; j_call: TRBJ1-3; d_call: .; clone_size: .; cdr3_aa: CASSPRGGRLSGNTIYF; cdr3_nt: TGTGCCAGCAGCCCCCGCGGGGGGAGGCTCTCTGGAAACACCATATATTTT
v_call: TRBV7-2; j_call: TRBJ2-7; d_call: TRBD2; clone_size: once; cdr3_aa: CASSPHSWGGYEQYF; cdr3_nt: TGTGCCAGCAGCCCTCATAGTTGGGGGGGCTACGAGCAGTACTTC
v_call: TRBV28; j_call: TRBJ2-7; d_call: .; clone_size: .; cdr3_aa: CASSFQTGSYEQYF; cdr3_nt: TGTGCCAGCAGTTTCCAGACAGGATCCTACGAGCAGTACTTC
v_call: TRBV5-5; j_call: TRBJ1-1; d_call: .; clone_size: .; cdr3_aa: CASSLARDPLTEAFF; cdr3_nt: TGTGCCAGCAGCTTGGCTCGGGACCCCTTGACTGAAGCTTTCTTT
v_call: TRBV6-1; j_call: TRBJ1-2; d_call: .; clone_size: .; cdr3_aa: CASILLFPRTRGYTF; cdr3_nt: TGTGCCAGCATATTATTGTTCCCCAGGACCCGCGGCTACACCTTC
v_call: TRBV7-9; j_call: TRBJ1-2; d_call: .; clone_size: .; cdr3_aa: CASSLVGTNYGYTF; cdr3_nt: TGTGCCAGCAGCCTAGTGGGGACTAACTATGGCTACACCTTC
v_call: TRBV27; j_call: TRBJ2-4; d_call: .; clone_size: .; cdr3_aa: CASRQQGFQYF; cdr3_nt: TGTGCCAGCAGGCAACAGGGTTTCCAGTACTTC
v_call: TRBV19; j_call: TRBJ2-1; d_call: .; clone_size: .; cdr3_aa: CASLAGYNEQFF; cdr3_nt: TGTGCCAGCCTGGCAGGCTACAATGAGCAGTTCTTC
v_call: TRBV6-6; j_call: TRBJ2-1; d_call: TRBD2; clone_size: .; cdr3_aa: CASSYSAGGYNEQFF; cdr3_nt: TGTGCCAGCAGTTACTCGGCGGGAGGGTACAATGAGCAGTTCTTC
v_call: TRBV5-1; j_call: TRBJ1-1; d_call: .; clone_size: .; cdr3_aa: CASSLEGRTEAFF; cdr3_nt: TGCGCCAGCAGCTTGGAGGGTCGTACTGAAGCTTTCTTT
v_call: TRBV5-5; j_call: TRBJ1-2; d_call: TRBD1; clone_size: .; cdr3_aa: CASSLDGTGRTRIYYGYTF; cdr3_nt: TGTGCCAGCAGCTTGGATGGGACAGGGAGGACCCGGATCTACTATGGCTACACCTTC
v_call: TRBV7-9; j_call: TRBJ1-4; d_call: .; clone_size: .; cdr3_aa: CASSGEDQGNEKLFF; cdr3_nt: TGTGCCAGCAGCGGGGAGGACCAGGGTAATGAAAAACTGTTTTTT
v_call: TRBV7-9; j_call: TRBJ2-7; d_call: .; clone_size: .; cdr3_aa: CASSLVDTQYF; cdr3_nt: TGTGCCAGCAGCTTAGTTGACACCCAGTACTTC
v_call: TRBV2; j_call: TRBJ2-5; d_call: .; clone_size: few; cdr3_aa: CASSELGGVETQYF; cdr3_nt: TGTGCCAGCAGTGAATTGGGGGGAGTGGAGACCCAGTACTTC
v_call: TRBV5-1; j_call: TRBJ2-7; d_call: TRBD1; clone_size: .; cdr3_aa: CASSSRQGLDEQYF; cdr3_nt: TGCGCCAGCAGCTCGCGACAGGGGCTAGACGAGCAGTACTTC
v_call: TRBV5-6; j_call: TRBJ2-3; d_call: TRBD2; clone_size: once; cdr3_aa: CASSSGTSGSLGTDTQYF; cdr3_nt: TGTGCCAGCAGCAGCGGGACTAGCGGGAGTTTAGGCACAGATACGCAGTATTTT
v_call: TRBV30; j_call: TRBJ2-7; d_call: .; clone_size: .; cdr3_aa: CAWSVEMDEQYF; cdr3_nt: TGTGCCTGGAGTGTTGAGATGGACGAGCAGTACTTC
v_call: TRBV10-1; j_call: TRBJ2-1; d_call: TRBD2; clone_size: once; cdr3_aa: CASSGPSTSGGNNEQFF; cdr3_nt: TGCGCCAGCAGTGGACCCAGCACCAGCGGGGGAAACAATGAGCAGTTCTTC
v_call: TRBV25-1; j_call: TRBJ2-2; d_call: .; clone_size: .; cdr3_aa: CASTEGDHERLNTGELFF; cdr3_nt: TGTGCCAGCACCGAGGGGGACCACGAACGCCTTAACACCGGGGAGCTGTTTTTT
v_call: TRBV9; j_call: TRBJ2-7; d_call: TRBD1; clone_size: .; cdr3_aa: CASSATGTGSSEQYF; cdr3_nt: TGTGCCAGCAGCGCTACGGGGACAGGTTCATCCGAGCAGTACTTC
v_call: TRBV7-9; j_call: TRBJ1-1; d_call: .; clone_size: .; cdr3_aa: CASSSTGAFNEAFF; cdr3_nt: TGTGCCAGCAGTTCGACGGGCGCTTTCAATGAAGCTTTCTTT
v_call: TRBV5-1; j_call: TRBJ2-1; d_call: TRBD1; clone_size: .; cdr3_aa: CASADRALGNEQFF; cdr3_nt: TGCGCCAGCGCAGACAGGGCCTTAGGCAATGAGCAGTTCTTC
v_call: TRBV4-1; j_call: TRBJ2-1; d_call: .; clone_size: .; cdr3_aa: CASSNPLPPKPFNEQFF; cdr3_nt: TGCGCCAGCAGCAACCCCCTCCCGCCAAAGCCATTCAATGAGCAGTTCTTC
v_call: TRBV11-2; j_call: TRBJ2-7; d_call: .; clone_size: .; cdr3_aa: CASSLQSSYEQYF; cdr3_nt: TGTGCCAGCAGCTTACAGAGCTCCTACGAGCAGTACTTC
v_call: TRBV5-6; j_call: TRBJ2-7; d_call: .; clone_size: .; cdr3_aa: CASSWQTAVYEQYF; cdr3_nt: TGTGCCAGCAGCTGGCAGACAGCTGTCTACGAGCAGTACTTC
v_call: TRBV6-5; j_call: TRBJ2-3; d_call: .; clone_size: .; cdr3_aa: CASSYMIGGGDTQYF; cdr3_nt: TGTGCCAGCAGTTACATGATAGGGGGAGGCGATACGCAGTATTTT
v_call: TRBV5-1; j_call: TRBJ2-7; d_call: .; clone_size: few; cdr3_aa: CASSFGDYEQYF; cdr3_nt: TGCGCCAGCAGCTTCGGGGACTACGAGCAGTACTTC
v_call: TRBV7-9; j_call: TRBJ2-7; d_call: TRBD1; clone_size: .; cdr3_aa: CASSLDRVDEQYF; cdr3_nt: TGTGCCAGCAGCTTGGACAGGGTGGACGAGCAGTACTTC
v_call: TRBV5-1; j_call: TRBJ2-1; d_call: TRBD2; clone_size: .; cdr3_aa: CASSPWTSGSRDEQFF; cdr3_nt: TGCGCCAGCAGCCCTTGGACTAGCGGGAGTCGGGATGAGCAGTTCTTC
v_call: TRBV5-3; j_call: TRBJ2-7; d_call: .; clone_size: .; cdr3_aa: CARSLRCQQYF; cdr3_nt: TGTGCCAGAAGCCTCCGATGTCAGCAGTACTTC
v_call: TRBV28; j_call: TRBJ2-7; d_call: TRBD2; clone_size: .; cdr3_aa: CASGQWREGVHEQYF; cdr3_nt: TGTGCCAGCGGTCAATGGCGGGAGGGCGTCCACGAGCAGTACTTC
v_call: TRBV28; j_call: TRBJ2-1; d_call: .; clone_size: .; cdr3_aa: CASSPNSYNEQFF; cdr3_nt: TGTGCCAGCAGTCCAAACTCCTACAATGAGCAGTTCTTC
v_call: TRBV7-9; j_call: TRBJ2-1; d_call: .; clone_size: once; cdr3_aa: CASSLPTGVADYNEQFF; cdr3_nt: TGTGCCAGCAGCTTGCCGACCGGGGTAGCGGACTACAATGAGCAGTTCTTC